These 13 T cell receptor beta chains were all obtained from the same sample, sequenced in a study of CXCR3-negative and CXCR3-positive naive CD8 T cells. TRB cDNA was prepared as libraries by UMI-labeled 5' RACE. One entry per CDR3 protein, without DNA, is what TCRdb gives after re-calling the 5' RACE reads. In total, the table holds roughly 48,000 distinct CDR3 sequences. Source material: memory CD8+ T cells from blood. These receptors were taken from a human donor in good health. Some clones in this sample may be carry-over from other donors' samples.

V usage is TRBV7-3 and J usage is TRBJ2-2. This CDR3 has 12 amino acids. Germline V CDR1 and CDR2: SGHTA, FQGTGA. CDR3 sequence reads: CASTAGTGELFF.

The rearrangement uses TRBV7-2 and TRBJ1-2. CDR1 SGHTA and CDR2 FQGNSA come from the germline V gene. This CDR3 spans 15 amino acids. This CDR3 reads CASSLGQGLAYGYTF.

The genes are TRBV29-1 and TRBJ2-7. CDR1 is SQVTM, CDR2 ANQGSEA, per germline. This CDR3 comprises 15 residues. The chain's CDR3 is CSVEEGTSHSYEQYF.

The rearrangement joins TRBV5-1 to TRBJ1-1; TCRdb's D call, TRBD1, is unchecked because there is no DNA. The CDR3 covers 13 residues. Germline V gene sequence: CDR1 SGHRS, CDR2 YFSETQ. CDR3 in amino acids: CASSFTGSTEAFF.

J is TRBJ2-7 and V is TRBV9; TCRdb's D call, TRBD1, is unchecked because there is no DNA. The CDR3 consists of 15 residues. The germline V gene has CDR1 SGDLS and CDR2 YYNGEE. This CDR3 is CASSVAGGTNYEQYF.

The V call is TRBV4-3, the J call TRBJ2-6. The CDR3 spans 17 residues. Germline V lookup: CDR1 LGHNA, CDR2 YSLEER. The CDR3 is CASSQEGYGTGANVLTF.

This chain connects TRBV29-1 to TRBJ2-7. CDR1 and CDR2 (germline): SQVTM, ANQGSEA. The CDR3 has 11 residues. The chain's CDR3 is CSVPGSYEQYF.

The chain has TRBV14 and TRBJ2-5; TCRdb lists TRBD2, though no DNA is available to test this call. The CDR3 consists of 17 residues. Per the germline V gene, CDR1 is SGHDN and CDR2 is FVKESK. CDR3 in amino acids: CASSQESGSWSVETQYF.

The chain couples TRBV12-3 or TRBV12-4 to TRBJ2-7; as DNA is missing, the TRBD1 call by TCRdb cannot be tested. This CDR3 spans 13 amino acids. The CDR3 protein is CASSRGRYYEQYF.

The chain couples TRBV5-6 to TRBJ2-1. The CDR3 is 13 amino acids. Germline V lookup: CDR1 SGHDT, CDR2 YYEEEE. The CDR3 region is CASSLGVGYEQFF.

This chain joins TRBV6-6 and TRBJ1-1. Germline loops: CDR1 MNHNY, CDR2 SVGAGI (reference sequence). This CDR3 has 13 residues. The CDR3 loop is CASSYPNGVEAFF.

The chain combines TRBV21-1 with TRBJ2-7; TCRdb's D gene call, TRBD1, goes unchecked for lack of DNA. TRBV21-1 is listed as a pseudogene. CDR3 length: 13 residues. The CDR3 region is CASTGDRGAEQYF.

The chain joins TRBV12-3 or TRBV12-4 to TRBJ2-7. The CDR3 is 11 residues long. CDR3 region: CASSFGYEQYF.